This entry lists 19 T cell receptor beta chains sequenced from one sample in a study of CD8+ T cells in alopecia areata. Extracted RNA was reverse transcribed into cDNA, the sequencing template. The table came from immunoSEQ multiplex PCR; TCRdb's copy has only in-frame clones and leaves some out. The table shows 150,000 to 200,000 clones, with roughly 50% occurring only once. Indicated treatment: oral pan-JAK inhibitor, 5-10 mg twice daily. The sample consisted of CD4+ T cells sorted from blood, taken at approximately week 60, from a patient treated with tofacitinib. The receptors shown here come from a human donor with alopecia areata.

This clone was seen once. The chain carries TRBV4-1 and TRBJ1-1; 8 nucleotides match TRBD1. Germline V lookup: CDR1 MGHRA, CDR2 YSYEKL. This CDR3 region has 15 residues. J was trimmed by 6 bases and V by 3 bases; bases with no gene match: 9. CDR3 coding DNA: TGCGCCAGCAGCCACGCAGGACAGGGTCCGGCTGAAGCTTTCTTT. This translates into CASSHAGQGPAEAFF.

The V gene is TRBV7-2, the J gene TRBJ2-5, with 8 positions matching TRBD2. The CDR3 runs 15 residues. Per germline, CDR1 SGHTA and CDR2 FQGNSA. After removal of 5 bases from V and 6 bases from J, the junction contained 11 bases not matched to a gene. The CDR3 reads CASSVGASGGKTQYF. The CDR3, as DNA: TGTGCCAGCAGCGTGGGAGCCAGCGGGGGAAAGACCCAGTACTTC.

The rearrangement joins TRBV29-1 to TRBJ1-1, with TRBD1 matching 7 bases. CDR1 is SQVTM, CDR2 ANQGSEA, per germline. Trimming cost V 6 bases and J 0 bases; bases outside gene matches: 4. This CDR3 has 13 amino acids. The chain's CDR3 is CSVQGQMNTEAFF. The CDR3 coding sequence is TGCAGCGTCCAGGGACAGATGAACACTGAAGCTTTCTTT. Filled out from reference TRBV29-1 and TRBJ1-1, the complete variable domain reads SAVISQKPSRDICQRGTSLTIQCQVDSQVTMMFWYRQQPGQSLTLIATANQGSEATYESGFVIDKFPISRPNLTFSTLTVSNMSPEDSSIYLCSVQGQMNTEAFFGQGTRLTVV.

DNA of the CDR3: TGTGCCAGTAGTAGCAACCCTAACACCGGGGAGCTGTTTTTT. This encodes CASSSNPNTGELFF. The J gene is TRBJ2-2, the V gene TRBV19; the D is unclear. The CDR3 contains 14 residues. The germline V gene has CDR1 LNHDA and CDR2 SQIVND (reference sequence). V was clipped by 4 bases and J by 2 bases, with 8 bases between them.

The J gene is TRBJ2-2, the V gene TRBV5-1; 7 nucleotides match TRBD1. Germline assignment: CDR1 SGHRS and CDR2 YFSETQ. V shed 0 bases, J shed 3 bases, and the junction held 5 bases outside the gene matches. The CDR3 is made up of 16 amino acids. As DNA, the CDR3 is TGCGCCAGCAGCTTGGCGGGGACAGATTACACCGGGGAGCTGTTTTTT. Translated: CASSLAGTDYTGELFF.

This clone was seen only a few times. The CDR3 nucleotides read TGTGCCAGCGGCTCCCGACAAGGTTCGGGCTACACCTTC. Translation: CASGSRQGSGYTF. The V gene is TRBV2, the J gene TRBJ1-2; D uncertain. This CDR3 is 13 amino acids long. Germline values: CDR1 SNHLY, CDR2 FYNNEI. Trimming shortened V by 8 bases and J by 8 bases, and 18 bases separated the two germline ends.

There are a few counts of this clone. This chain uses TRBV20-1 with TRBJ2-7, with TRBD2 as a possible D gene (6 bases). V lost 5 bases and J lost 4, with 6 bases in between. In germline, CDR1 is DFQATT, CDR2 SNEGSKA (reference sequence). The CDR3 has 10 residues. CDR3 sequence (DNA): TGCAGTGCTGCGGGGTACGAGCAGTACTTC. Translation: CSAAGYEQYF.

The chain employs TRBV7-3 and TRBJ2-5, with D perhaps matching TRBD2 (6 bases). V was cut by 5 bases and J by 1 base, with 11 bases left in between. CDR3 length: 14 amino acids. Germline V gene lookup returns CDR1 SGHTA and CDR2 FQGTGA. CDR3 DNA: TGTGCCAGCAGCCCCGGGACTTTCCAAGAGACCCAGTACTTC. This translates into CASSPGTFQETQYF.

The chain employs TRBV5-6 and TRBJ2-3; D might be TRBD2 (7 bases). Germline CDR1 SGHDT, CDR2 YYEEEE. V was cut by 0 bases and J by 1 base, with 18 bases left in between. The CDR3 is made up of 18 amino acids. The CDR3 nucleotides read TGTGCCAGCAGCTTGGGTGCGGGGGCCTTAGCGGGCACAGATACGCAGTATTTT. As protein: CASSLGAGALAGTDTQYF.

The chain combines TRBV2 with TRBJ2-5; 8 bases are shared with TRBD2. CDR1 is SNHLY and CDR2 is FYNNEI in the germline V gene. The CDR3 has 15 residues. V shed 5 bases and J 5 bases; nucleotides not matched to a gene: 10. The CDR3 here is CASSPGLVEGETQYF. CDR3 nucleotides: TGTGCCAGCAGTCCGGGACTAGTGGAGGGTGAGACCCAGTACTTC. Variable domain in full (rest from reference TRBV2 and TRBJ2-5): EPEVTQTPSHQVTQMGQEVILRCVPISNHLYFYWYRQILGQKVEFLVSFYNNEISEKSEIFDDQFSVERPDGSNFTLKIRSTKLEDSAMYFCASSPGLVEGETQYFGPGTRLLVL.

This clone was observed a single time. V is TRBV6-5 and J is TRBJ1-6; D not certain. CDR1 and CDR2 from the germline V gene are MNHEY and SVGAGI. V dropped 2 bases and J dropped 10 bases, with 12 bases sitting between them. The CDR3 is 14 residues long. CDR3 loop: CASSYVTYDSPLHF. CDR3 bases: TGTGCCAGCAGTTACGTAACCTACGACTCACCCCTCCACTTT.

The genes are TRBV6-5 and TRBJ1-3, with 8 positions matching TRBD1. Per germline, CDR1 MNHEY and CDR2 SVGAGI. CDR3 size: 15 residues. V lost 5 bases to trimming and J lost 0 bases; unmatched junction nucleotides: 3. CDR3 sequence (DNA): TGTGCCAGCAGTCGACAGGGGAGCTCTGGAAACACCATATATTTT. This translates into CASSRQGSSGNTIYF.

This clone was seen a few times. The V gene is TRBV9, the J gene TRBJ2-6; D may be TRBD1 or TRBD2 (5 bases each). The CDR3 has 17 amino acids. Per the germline V gene, CDR1 is SGDLS and CDR2 is YYNGEE. Trimming took 3 bases from V and 0 from J, leaving 13 bases between them. CDR3 loop: CASSDQGRGSGANVLTF. As DNA, the CDR3 is TGTGCCAGCAGCGATCAGGGACGGGGCTCTGGGGCCAACGTCCTGACTTTC.

This clone came up once. The chain employs TRBV5-1 and TRBJ1-1; the D is unclear. CDR1 SGHRS and CDR2 YFSETQ come from the germline V gene. This CDR3 region has 15 residues. V lost 0 bases, J lost 0 bases, and 9 bases lay in between. The CDR3 DNA follows: TGCGCCAGCAGCTTGGACGGGGAAGTGAACACTGAAGCTTTCTTT. Its translation is CASSLDGEVNTEAFF. Complete variable domain (other parts from reference TRBV5-1 and TRBJ1-1): KAGVTQTPRYLIKTRGQQVTLSCSPISGHRSVSWYQQTPGQGLQFLFEYFSETQRNKGNFPGRFSGRQFSNSRSEMNVSTLELGDSALYLCASSLDGEVNTEAFFGQGTRLTVV.

CDR3 protein: CSVTGRANTEAFF. The CDR3 nucleotides read TGCAGCGTTACAGGCAGGGCGAACACTGAAGCTTTCTTT. This chain joins TRBV29-1 and TRBJ1-1, with D perhaps matching TRBD1 (5 bases). V lost 5 bases and J lost 1, with 11 bases in between. CDR3 length: 13 amino acids. The germline V gene has CDR1 SQVTM and CDR2 ANQGSEA.

This sequence joins TRBV19 and TRBJ2-1, with D hard to call. V was cut by 7 bases and J by 3 bases, with 13 bases left in between. CDR1 is LNHDA, CDR2 SQIVND, per germline (reference sequence). The CDR3 extends over 14 amino acids. CDR3 sequence reads: CASTPSRSYNEQFF. In nucleotides, the CDR3 is TGTGCCAGTACTCCATCCCGGAGCTACAATGAGCAGTTCTTC.

The chain couples TRBV19 to TRBJ1-2; the D gene is possibly TRBD1 (6 bases). CDR1 is LNHDA and CDR2 is SQIVND in the germline V gene (reference sequence). V was cut by 7 bases and J by 4 bases, with 16 bases left in between. This CDR3 contains 14 residues. As DNA, the CDR3 is TGTGCCAGTAAACAGGGCGGGGGCCTCTATGGCTACACCTTC. This sequence encodes CASKQGGGLYGYTF.

J is TRBJ1-4 and V is TRBV6-6; unclear D gene. This CDR3 spans 12 amino acids. The V end lost 6 bases, the J end lost 5 bases, and 7 bases lay between the germline ends. CDR1 and CDR2 (germline): MNHNY, SVGAGI (reference sequence). This chain's CDR3 is CASRGKNEKLFF. Written as DNA, the CDR3 is TGTGCCAGCAGGGGGAAGAATGAAAAACTGTTTTTT.

In its sample, this clone was seen a few times. This chain connects TRBV6-5 to TRBJ1-4; D gene uncertain. V lost 6 bases and J 8 bases, leaving 7 bases between the germline ends. This CDR3 has 11 residues. Germline-derived CDR1 and CDR2 are MNHEY and SVGAGI. CDR3 in amino acids: CASRGGEKLFF. CDR3 bases: TGTGCCAGCAGGGGCGGCGAAAAACTGTTTTTT.